The 32 T cell receptor beta chains in this list originate from one sample, sequenced in a study of PD-1 blockade in classical Hodgkin lymphoma. Assay used: immunoSEQ multiplex PCR; TCRdb lists only in-frame clones, some missing. The sample gives about 43,000 clones, around 70% of which show up once; approximately 10% is in the top ten. All patients relapsed after autologous stem cell transplantation, and brentuximab vedotin exposure varied. Sample: peripheral blood mononuclear cells (PBMCs), taken at baseline. Receptors were obtained from a human donor with classical Hodgkin lymphoma.

This clone appeared a single time. The gene calls are TRBV5-1 and TRBJ1-6, with D unclear. V lost 1 base to trimming and J lost 6 bases, with 14 bases between them. The CDR3 spans 16 residues. From germline, CDR1 is SGHRS and CDR2 YFSETQ. CDR3 coding DNA: TGCGCCAGCAGCTTGAGCATGGCAGCACGTAATTCACCCCTCCACTTT. It translates to CASSLSMAARNSPLHF. Combining the CDR3 with reference TRBV5-1 and TRBJ1-6 gives the whole variable domain KAGVTQTPRYLIKTRGQQVTLSCSPISGHRSVSWYQQTPGQGLQFLFEYFSETQRNKGNFPGRFSGRQFSNSRSEMNVSTLELGDSALYLCASSLSMAARNSPLHFGNGTRLTVT.

This clone was counted a few times. The same CDR3 arises from other DNA sequences in this sample as well. The chain has TRBV30 and TRBJ1-1, with a tentative D call TRBD1 (6 bases). Trimming left V 4 bases short and J 5 bases short, with 8 bases between. CDR3 length equals 11 residues. CDR1 and CDR2 from the germline V gene are GTSNPN and SVGIG (reference sequence). The CDR3 DNA is TGTGCCTGGATTAGGGGGACTGAAGCTTTCTTT. Translating it yields CAWIRGTEAFF.

This clone was seen a handful of times. The gene calls are TRBV5-1 and TRBJ2-7; D might be TRBD2 (5 bases). The CDR3 has 15 residues. CDR1 is SGHRS and CDR2 is YFSETQ in the germline V gene. Trimming took 0 bases from V and 7 from J, leaving 17 bases between them. CDR3 DNA: TGCGCCAGCAGCTTGGAATCTCTAGCCTGGGGAGAGCAGTACTTC. As protein: CASSLESLAWGEQYF.

This clone was counted a few times. The chain combines TRBV5-5 with TRBJ1-5, with 7 bases that match TRBD1. This CDR3 is 15 amino acids long. V lost 0 bases and J lost 4; bases outside the gene matches: 4. In germline, CDR1 is SGHKS, CDR2 YYEKEE (reference sequence). The DNA of the CDR3 is TGTGCCAGCAGCTTGGAGACAGGGCTGAATCAGCCCCAGCATTTT. This encodes CASSLETGLNQPQHF.

The chain recombines TRBV27 with TRBJ1-2; possibly TRBD1 for D (6 bases). Per germline, CDR1 MNHEY and CDR2 SMNVEV (reference sequence). The V end was cut by 5 bases, the J end by 4 bases, with 17 bases between. The length of the CDR3 is 15 residues. The CDR3: CASSPGAGHIYGYTF. CDR3 sequence (DNA): TGTGCCAGCAGTCCGGGGGCAGGGCACATCTATGGCTACACCTTC.

This chain links TRBV19 with TRBJ2-3, with D perhaps being TRBD1 or TRBD2 (5 bases each). Per the germline V gene, CDR1 is LNHDA and CDR2 is SQIVND (reference sequence). The length of the CDR3 is 17 residues. V lost 4 bases, J lost 2 bases, and 19 bases lay in between. The CDR3 region has the DNA TGTGCCAGTAGTACAGGGTTGGTTTGGGGACCCACAGATACGCAGTATTTT. Protein product: CASSTGLVWGPTDTQYF.

The rearrangement joins TRBV2 to TRBJ1-1; 7 bases align to TRBD1. Trimming removed 6 bases from V and 2 bases from J; junction bases left unmatched: 9. The CDR3 is 15 amino acids. Looked up from germline, CDR1 is SNHLY and CDR2 is FYNNEI. DNA of the CDR3: TGTGCCAGCAGCCTCGAGACAGGGATAAACACTGAAGCTTTCTTT. It specifies CASSLETGINTEAFF.

The chain combines TRBV6-1 with TRBJ1-1; D may be TRBD1 (6 bases). The germline V gene has CDR1 MNHNS and CDR2 SASEGT. The CDR3 has 13 amino acids. The V end lost 9 bases, the J end lost 0 bases, and 11 bases lay between the germline ends. The CDR3 reads CASDRQLNTEAFF. In nucleotides, the CDR3 is TGTGCCAGTGACAGGCAATTGAACACTGAAGCTTTCTTT.

CDR3 protein: CASTDGSGNEQFF. As DNA, the CDR3 is TGTGCCAGCACCGATGGCAGTGGGAATGAGCAGTTCTTC. The chain is built from TRBV9 and TRBJ2-1; D remains unclear. Germline CDR1 SGDLS, CDR2 YYNGEE. V shed 6 bases and J shed 7 bases, with 14 bases lying between them. The CDR3 loop spans 13 amino acids.

V is TRBV18 and J is TRBJ2-7; D gene uncertain. CDR1 KGHSH and CDR2 LQKENI come from the germline V gene. Trimming removed 0 bases at V and 4 bases at J, with 10 bases between. There are 14 residues in the CDR3. The CDR3 region is CASSPPEVGYEQYF. For the CDR3, the DNA is TGTGCCAGCTCACCACCGGAAGTGGGGTACGAGCAGTACTTC.

This clone was recorded a few times. This chain uses TRBV9 with TRBJ1-3, with D maybe TRBD1 (6 bases). The CDR3 contains 16 residues. The germline V and J ends were trimmed by 0 bases and 2 bases, with 12 bases remaining between them. Germline assignment: CDR1 SGDLS and CDR2 YYNGEE. Here the CDR3 reads CASSVATGPTGNTIYF. Here the CDR3 DNA reads TGTGCCAGCAGCGTAGCAACAGGGCCGACTGGAAACACCATATATTTT. Filled out from reference TRBV9 and TRBJ1-3, the complete variable domain reads DSGVTQTPKHLITATGQRVTLRCSPRSGDLSVYWYQQSLDQGLQFLIQYYNGEERAKGNILERFSAQQFPDLHSELNLSSLELGDSALYFCASSVATGPTGNTIYFGEGSWLTVV.

The genes are TRBV19 and TRBJ2-7; TRBD1 is a possible D gene (6 bases). V lost 5 bases, J lost 0 bases, and 14 bases lay in between. Per germline, CDR1 LNHDA and CDR2 SQIVND (reference sequence). The CDR3 has 15 amino acids. The CDR3 DNA sequence: TGTGCCAGTAGTGAGAAGGGGGTGAGCTCCTACGAGCAGTACTTC. This gives the protein CASSEKGVSSYEQYF.

This chain connects TRBV9 to TRBJ2-1; a weak D match, TRBD2 (6 bases). Per the germline V gene, CDR1 is SGDLS and CDR2 is YYNGEE. The CDR3 is made up of 12 amino acids. Trimming cost V 9 bases and J 5 bases, with 12 bases left between them. The CDR3: CATAGLNNEQFF. The DNA for the CDR3 is TGTGCCACTGCGGGACTTAACAATGAGCAGTTCTTC.

The chain uses TRBV9 and TRBJ2-2, with 10 bases identical to TRBD2. V dropped 2 bases and J dropped 0; count of bases not matched to a gene: 7. The CDR3 runs to 18 residues. The V gene's germline CDR1 is SGDLS and CDR2 YYNGEE. The CDR3 nucleotides are TGTGCCAGCAGCGTTCGATCTAGCGGGGGACCGAACACCGGGGAGCTGTTTTTT. Translated, it gives CASSVRSSGGPNTGELFF.

This clone showed up just a few times. This chain uses TRBV6-5 with TRBJ1-2; 9 nucleotides line up with TRBD1. CDR1 and CDR2 (germline): MNHEY, SVGAGI. The CDR3 loop spans 14 amino acids. V dropped 6 bases and J dropped 10; count of bases not matched to a gene: 12. CDR3 nucleotide sequence: TGTGCCAGCAGGGAACAGGGGGCCCCTCCTGACTACACCTTC. This codes for CASREQGAPPDYTF.

This chain links TRBV12-5 with TRBJ1-3; TRBD1 is a possible D gene (5 bases). CDR1 is LGHNT and CDR2 is FRNRAP in the germline V gene. The V and J ends lost 3 bases and 4 bases respectively, with 10 bases between them. The CDR3 length is 14 residues. CDR3: CASGLSGPGNTIYF. The CDR3 bases are TGTGCTAGTGGTTTATCAGGGCCCGGAAACACCATATATTTT.

The chain uses TRBV29-1 and TRBJ1-2; unclear D gene. This CDR3 comprises 14 residues. CDR1 SQVTM and CDR2 ANQGSEA come from the germline V gene. V gave up 4 bases and J gave up 4 bases, with 16 bases separating them. The CDR3 protein is CSVGGGIASYGYTF. The CDR3 DNA reads TGCAGCGTTGGAGGCGGAATTGCATCCTATGGCTACACCTTC.

The rearrangement links TRBV27 to TRBJ2-3; TRBD1 matches 9 bases. This CDR3 spans 17 amino acids. CDR1 and CDR2 (germline): MNHEY, SMNVEV (reference sequence). V gave up 4 bases and J gave up 6 bases; unmatched junction bases: 14. CDR3 DNA sequence: TGTGCCAGCAGTTCCCCGGGACAGGGATCCAAGAGGGATACGCAGTATTTT. Its protein product is CASSSPGQGSKRDTQYF.

CDR3 coding DNA: TGTGCCAGCAGTGAAGGGCCGTCGGGGGGCTATGGCTACACCTTC. The encoded protein is CASSEGPSGGYGYTF. This sequence joins TRBV2 and TRBJ1-2, with D perhaps matching TRBD1 (5 bases). Per the germline V gene, CDR1 is SNHLY and CDR2 is FYNNEI. The CDR3 runs 15 residues. The V end lost 1 base, the J end lost 4 bases, and 13 bases lay between the germline ends.

V usage is TRBV7-8 and J usage is TRBJ1-4; possibly TRBD1 for D (6 bases). The CDR3 sequence is 14 residues long. Germline-derived CDR1 and CDR2 are SGHVS and FQNEAQ. Trimming took 5 bases from V and 7 from J, leaving 14 bases between them. The CDR3 is CASSRTGIREKLFF. The CDR3 DNA is TGTGCCAGCAGCCGAACAGGGATACGTGAAAAACTGTTTTTT. Based on the CDR3 plus reference TRBV7-8 and TRBJ1-4, the full variable domain is GAGVSQSPRYKVAKRGQDVALRCDPISGHVSLFWYQQALGQGPEFLTYFQNEAQLDKSGLPSDRFFAERPEGSVSTLKIQRTQQEDSAVYLCASSRTGIREKLFFGSGTQLSVL.

The J gene is TRBJ1-5, the V gene TRBV7-2; possible D gene TRBD1, 5 bases. The CDR3 is 15 residues long. Per germline, CDR1 SGHTA and CDR2 FQGNSA. The ends were cut back, 1 base at V and 5 bases at J, with 12 bases in the middle. CDR3 sequence reads: CASSLEGVSYQPQHF. The CDR3 DNA sequence: TGTGCCAGCAGCTTAGAAGGGGTCAGCTATCAGCCCCAGCATTTT.

This sequence joins TRBV7-6 and TRBJ1-6; TRBD1 might be the D (5 bases). Trimming removed 3 bases at V and 9 bases at J, with 12 bases between. Germline values: CDR1 SGHVS, CDR2 FNYEAQ. The CDR3 loop spans 14 amino acids. Written as DNA, the CDR3 is TGTGCCAGCAGCTTGGGTGGGGGAAGTTCACCCCTCCACTTT. Its translation: CASSLGGGSSPLHF.

The CDR3 nucleotides read TGTGCCAGCAGCAGGACGGCAGGCTCCTATAATTCACCCCTCCACTTT. Translation gives CASSRTAGSYNSPLHF. The rearrangement uses TRBV2 and TRBJ1-6, with D hard to call. Trimming shortened V by 6 bases and J by 0 bases, and 12 bases separated the two germline ends. The CDR3 runs 16 residues. Germline V gives CDR1 SNHLY, CDR2 FYNNEI.

V is TRBV2 and J is TRBJ1-5; D is perhaps TRBD1 (6 bases). Germline V gene sequence: CDR1 SNHLY, CDR2 FYNNEI. This CDR3 region has 14 residues. V was cut by 5 bases and J by 5 bases, with 13 bases left in between. The CDR3 loop is CASSTTGTHQPQHF. As DNA, the CDR3 is TGTGCCAGCAGTACTACCGGGACACATCAGCCCCAGCATTTT.

The chain uses TRBV19 and TRBJ1-5; 11 positions agree with TRBD1. CDR1 and CDR2 (germline): LNHDA, SQIVND (reference sequence). This CDR3 has 15 amino acids. The V gene end was trimmed by 5 bases and the J gene end by 3 bases; junction bases not matched to a gene: 3. In DNA, the CDR3 is TGTGCCAGTAGTTTGGGACAGGGGGACAATCAGCCCCAGCATTTT. Amino acid sequence: CASSLGQGDNQPQHF.

The chain carries TRBV2 and TRBJ2-3; 9 nucleotides align to TRBD1. CDR1 SNHLY and CDR2 FYNNEI come from the germline V gene. V lost 5 bases, J lost 5 bases, and 5 bases stayed unmatched. This CDR3 region has 14 residues. The chain's CDR3 is CASSKDRGRDTQYF. The CDR3 coding sequence is TGTGCCAGCAGTAAGGACAGGGGTAGAGATACGCAGTATTTT.

The chain joins TRBV5-1 to TRBJ2-5; D is possibly TRBD2 (6 bases). V dropped 5 bases and J dropped 3 bases, with 14 bases sitting between them. The CDR3 loop spans 14 amino acids. Germline V gene data show CDR1 as SGHRS and CDR2 as YFSETQ. CDR3 bases: TGCGCCAGCAGTGGAGGGTGGGAGGAAGAGACCCAGTACTTC. Its protein product is CASSGGWEEETQYF.

The V and J genes are TRBV5-1 and TRBJ1-2; a weak D match, TRBD1 (5 bases). Germline lookup yields CDR1 SGHRS and CDR2 YFSETQ. With 0 bases removed from V and 0 bases from J, the gap between germline ends came to 9 bases. This CDR3 is built from 15 residues. The CDR3 coding sequence is TGCGCCAGCAGCTTGGTTACAGGCGCTAACTATGGCTACACCTTC. This sequence encodes CASSLVTGANYGYTF.

The chain joins TRBV5-1 to TRBJ2-3; D remains ambiguous. The CDR3 is 16 amino acids. Trimming cost V 4 bases and J 5 bases, with 20 bases left between them. In germline, CDR1 is SGHRS, CDR2 YFSETQ. The CDR3 region has the DNA TGCGCCAGCAGCCAAACGATCTTAGTCGGTAGAGATACGCAGTATTTT. It encodes CASSQTILVGRDTQYF.

The genes are TRBV28 and TRBJ1-2; 7 nucleotides align to TRBD1. The CDR3 is 14 amino acids. Germline assignment: CDR1 MDHEN and CDR2 SYDVKM. V shed 2 bases and J 8 bases; nucleotides not matched to a gene: 8. The CDR3: CASSLSIGQEGYTF. The CDR3 DNA reads as TGTGCCAGCAGTTTAAGTATCGGACAGGAGGGCTACACCTTC.

As for this clone: The germline gene is not matched at one end of the junction; a read error may be the cause. CDR3 loop: CASSLFTVDYNEQFF. CDR3 nucleotide sequence: TGTGCCAGCAGCTTGTTTACAGTAGACTACAATGAGCAGTTCTTC. V usage is TRBV4-1 and J usage is TRBJ2-1; D is ambiguous. This CDR3 contains 15 residues. The germline V gene encodes CDR1 MGHRA and CDR2 YSYEKL.

The J gene is TRBJ2-1, the V gene TRBV7-8, with 8 bases aligning to TRBD2. The V gene end was trimmed by 4 bases and the J gene end by 4 bases; junction bases not matched to a gene: 12. Germline V gene data show CDR1 as SGHVS and CDR2 as FQNEAQ. The CDR3 consists of 17 residues. CDR3 residues: CASSWPEGSGVYNEQFF. CDR3 bases: TGTGCCAGCAGCTGGCCGGAGGGTAGCGGGGTATACAATGAGCAGTTCTTC.